The 28 T cell receptor beta chains listed next were all sequenced from one sample in a study of cytomegalovirus exposure and HLA in healthy donors. This table comes from immunoSEQ multiplex PCR, and its TCRdb copy is limited to in-frame clones, with some not included. The sample lists approximately 54,000 clones; about 92% were seen once. The specimen was PBMCs. These receptors came from a woman in her late teens or twenties in good health and CMV-seropositive.

The chain is built from TRBV4-1 and TRBJ1-4; tentative D call: TRBD1 (5 bases). Germline lookup yields CDR1 MGHRA and CDR2 YSYEKL. Trimming took off 7 bases at V and 5 bases at J, with 11 bases between the two ends. CDR3 length: 13 residues. This chain's CDR3 is CASKGRANEKLFF. The CDR3 region has the DNA TGCGCCAGCAAGGGCAGGGCCAATGAAAAACTGTTTTTT.

The chain has TRBV7-3 and TRBJ2-1; TRBD2 matches 7 bases. This CDR3 has 16 amino acids. From germline, CDR1 is SGHTA and CDR2 FQGTGA. J lost 6 bases, V lost 0 bases, and 8 bases had no gene match. In DNA form, the CDR3 reads TGTGCCAGCAGCTTAACGTCAACGGGGGGACTCAATGAGCAGTTCTTC. This gives the protein CASSLTSTGGLNEQFF.

This chain connects TRBV6-1 to TRBJ1-6; maybe TRBD1 (6 bases). The germline V gene has CDR1 MNHNS and CDR2 SASEGT. CDR3 length: 19 residues. Between the trimmed V and J ends, which lost 0 bases and 10 bases, there was a span of 25 bases. The CDR3 here is CASSEALLDRWEVGSPLHF. CDR3 nucleotide sequence: TGTGCCAGCAGTGAAGCGCTTCTAGACAGGTGGGAAGTCGGGTCACCCCTCCACTTT.

This clone was observed a single time. V usage is TRBV11-2 and J usage is TRBJ2-7, with D unclear. CDR1 is SGHAT and CDR2 is FQNNGV in the germline V gene. Trimming pared 4 bases from V and 4 bases from J, leaving 5 bases between. This CDR3 region has 11 residues. CDR3 DNA: TGTGCCAGCAGCTCCGCGTACGAGCAGTACTTC. It codes for CASSSAYEQYF.

The rearrangement links TRBV15 to TRBJ2-5; maybe TRBD1 (6 bases). Trimming shortened V by 3 bases and J by 6 bases, and 20 bases separated the two germline ends. The germline CDR1 and CDR2 sequences are LNHNV and YYDKDF (reference sequence). The CDR3 extends over 16 amino acids. The CDR3 reads CATSREVQGTGQTQYF. Here the CDR3 DNA reads TGTGCCACCAGCAGGGAAGTCCAGGGGACGGGGCAGACCCAGTACTTC.

The CDR3 protein is CASGGETQYF. The DNA of the CDR3 is TGTGCCAGCGGAGGGGAGACCCAGTACTTC. This sequence joins TRBV28 and TRBJ2-5; D is possibly TRBD2 (6 bases). CDR3 length: 10 amino acids. Germline CDR1 MDHEN, CDR2 SYDVKM. V shed 8 bases and J shed 5 bases, with 6 bases lying between them.

The chain links TRBV19 to TRBJ2-2; 10 bases agree with TRBD2. The CDR3 covers 15 residues. The V gene's germline CDR1 is LNHDA and CDR2 SQIVND (reference sequence). V gave up 6 bases and J gave up 5 bases; unmatched junction bases: 6. The CDR3, as DNA: TGTGCCAGTAGGTGGGGACTAGCGCGAACCGGGGAGCTGTTTTTT. Its protein product is CASRWGLARTGELFF.

The rearrangement joins TRBV6-5 to TRBJ2-5, with TRBD2 as a possible D gene (5 bases). Germline-derived CDR1 and CDR2 are MNHEY and SVGAGI. V was trimmed by 0 bases and J by 4 bases, leaving 15 bases between them. The CDR3 sequence is 16 residues long. The CDR3 coding sequence is TGTGCCAGCAGTTACTCGATGTCTCGGGGATTAGAGACCCAGTACTTC. The encoded protein is CASSYSMSRGLETQYF.

The J gene is TRBJ2-6, the V gene TRBV2; a weak D match, TRBD2 (6 bases). V lost 7 bases, J lost 1 base, and 11 bases lay in between. The CDR3 consists of 15 residues. Germline loops: CDR1 SNHLY, CDR2 FYNNEI. This chain's CDR3 is CASMTEGSGANVLTF. In nucleotides, the CDR3 is TGTGCCAGCATGACGGAGGGTTCTGGGGCCAACGTCCTGACTTTC.

The chain uses TRBV29-1 and TRBJ2-7; D is possibly TRBD1 (6 bases). V was pared by 4 bases and J by 5 bases, with 18 bases between. CDR3 length: 14 amino acids. Per the germline V gene, CDR1 is SQVTM and CDR2 is ANQGSEA. The chain's CDR3 is CSVVTGEVGNEQYF. As DNA, the CDR3 is TGCAGCGTTGTGACAGGTGAGGTCGGTAACGAGCAGTACTTC.

The V call is TRBV6-1, the J call TRBJ2-1; 7 nucleotides match TRBD1. The CDR3 extends over 14 amino acids. V lost 11 bases, J lost 5 bases, and 12 bases stayed unmatched. From germline, CDR1 is MNHNS and CDR2 SASEGT. This chain's CDR3 is CAASRDSRNNEQFF. CDR3 sequence (DNA): TGTGCCGCTTCCCGGGACAGCCGCAACAATGAGCAGTTCTTC.

The V and J genes are TRBV7-9 and TRBJ2-7, with 8 bases identical to TRBD1. The ends lost 5 bases at V and 5 bases at J; junction bases unmatched: 8. Germline V gene data show CDR1 as SEHNR and CDR2 as FQNEAQ (reference sequence). The CDR3 has 14 amino acids. The DNA of the CDR3 is TGTGCCAGCAGCGGGGCCTGGACAGGGAACGAGCAGTACTTC. Translation gives CASSGAWTGNEQYF.

The CDR3 reads CASSRDRGSYNEQFF. The CDR3 region has the DNA TGTGCCAGCAGCCGGGACAGGGGCTCCTACAATGAGCAGTTCTTC. The chain combines TRBV7-9 with TRBJ2-1; 10 bases are a match to TRBD1. This CDR3 comprises 15 residues. Germline V CDR1 and CDR2: SEHNR, FQNEAQ (reference sequence). Trimming took 5 bases from V and 0 from J; bases not matched to a gene: 1.

The rearrangement joins TRBV5-4 to TRBJ1-2; D is perhaps TRBD1 (5 bases). CDR3 length: 15 amino acids. V lost 5 bases, J lost 0 bases, and 14 bases lay in between. The germline V gene has CDR1 SGHNT and CDR2 YYREEE (reference sequence). The CDR3 region is CASSTGFSSNYGYTF. Here the CDR3 DNA reads TGTGCCAGCAGTACAGGTTTCTCGTCTAACTATGGCTACACCTTC.

The chain uses TRBV5-1 and TRBJ2-7, with a possible D match to TRBD1 (5 bases). Looked up from germline, CDR1 is SGHRS and CDR2 is YFSETQ. This CDR3 contains 18 residues. Trimming cost V 1 base and J 1 base, with 21 bases left between them. DNA for the CDR3: TGCGCCAGCAGCTTGAGGGCCCCTACAGGCCTGGGATCCTACGAGCAGTACTTC. Amino acids: CASSLRAPTGLGSYEQYF.

The chain employs TRBV7-3 and TRBJ2-5; 7 nucleotides line up with TRBD2. The CDR3 consists of 13 residues. Germline CDR1 reads SGHTA; CDR2 reads FQGTGA. V lost 5 bases, J lost 5 bases, and 5 bases stayed unmatched. Written as DNA, the CDR3 is TGTGCCAGCAGCCGCGGGGGATCTGAGACCCAGTACTTC. Amino acid sequence: CASSRGGSETQYF.

The chain recombines TRBV6-5 with TRBJ1-2; the match to TRBD1 covers 8 bases. The CDR3 contains 13 residues. Germline CDR1 MNHEY, CDR2 SVGAGI. Losses at the gene ends were 1 base for V and 7 bases for J; bases not matched to a gene: 2. In DNA form, the CDR3 reads TGTGCCAGCAGTTACTTCGACAGGGGTGGCTACACCTTC. As protein: CASSYFDRGGYTF.

The chain has TRBV6-1 and TRBJ2-7; the D is unclear. Germline CDR1 is MNHNS and CDR2 is SASEGT. This CDR3 spans 15 amino acids. V was pared by 0 bases and J by 0 bases, with 9 bases between. CDR3 DNA: TGTGCCAGCAGTGAAGCTCCGTCACACTCCTACGAGCAGTACTTC. Translating it yields CASSEAPSHSYEQYF.

The rearrangement uses TRBV29-1 and TRBJ1-2, with D perhaps TRBD1 (5 bases). Per germline, CDR1 SQVTM and CDR2 ANQGSEA. Deletions cut 0 bases from V and 9 bases from J, with 11 bases between. This CDR3 contains 12 residues. Written as DNA, the CDR3 is TGCAGCGTTGAAGAGGACAACGGTAGCTACACCTTC. Translated, it gives CSVEEDNGSYTF.

J is TRBJ2-7 and V is TRBV28, with TRBD1 identical over 8 bases. The CDR3 is 15 amino acids. The V gene end was trimmed by 3 bases and the J gene end by 2 bases; junction bases not matched to a gene: 6. The germline V gene encodes CDR1 MDHEN and CDR2 SYDVKM. The DNA for the CDR3 is TGTGCCAGCAGTTTCGGAGGGACAGGTGCCTACGAGCAGTACTTC. It translates to CASSFGGTGAYEQYF.

The chain is built from TRBV2 and TRBJ1-3; D not resolved. The CDR3 spans 17 residues. The V end was cut by 3 bases, the J end by 0 bases, with 15 bases between. The germline gives CDR1 SNHLY, CDR2 FYNNEI. CDR3 nucleotide sequence: TGTGCCAGCAGTGACAGAGCCGGGATGTACTCTGGAAACACCATATATTTT. This gives the protein CASSDRAGMYSGNTIYF. The variable domain in full, with the rest retrieved from reference TRBV2 and TRBJ1-3, is EPEVTQTPSHQVTQMGQEVILRCVPISNHLYFYWYRQILGQKVEFLVSFYNNEISEKSEIFDDQFSVERPDGSNFTLKIRSTKLEDSAMYFCASSDRAGMYSGNTIYFGEGSWLTVV.

This chain links TRBV15 with TRBJ2-1; possibly TRBD2 for D (6 bases). The CDR3 sequence is 13 residues long. The V gene lost 3 bases and the J gene lost 3 bases, with 6 bases spanning the gap. CDR1 is LNHNV, CDR2 YYDKDF, per germline (reference sequence). The CDR3 DNA is TGTGCCACCAGCAGGGGGGGCTACAATGAGCAGTTCTTC. It yields the protein CATSRGGYNEQFF.

The chain uses TRBV15 and TRBJ2-1; D perhaps matches TRBD1 (6 bases). The CDR3 totals 14 residues. Germline loops: CDR1 LNHNV, CDR2 YYDKDF (reference sequence). V lost 5 bases to trimming and J lost 5 bases, with 13 bases between them. CDR3: CATSRDNADNEQFF. The CDR3 coding sequence is TGTGCCACCAGCCGGGACAATGCGGACAATGAGCAGTTCTTC.

The rearrangement links TRBV7-9 to TRBJ2-5; a possible D gene is TRBD1 (6 bases). The CDR3 length is 14 residues. The ends were cut back, 6 bases at V and 1 base at J, with 12 bases in the middle. The germline V gene encodes CDR1 SEHNR and CDR2 FQNEAQ (reference sequence). The CDR3 DNA reads TGTGCCAGCAGAGGAACCAGGGGCCAAGAGACCCAGTACTTC. This translates into CASRGTRGQETQYF. The full variable domain, its missing parts supplied by reference TRBV7-9 and TRBJ2-5, is DTGVSQNPRHKITKRGQNVTFRCDPISEHNRLYWYRQTLGQGPEFLTYFQNEAQLEKSRLLSDRFSAERPKGSFSTLEIQRTEQGDSAMYLCASRGTRGQETQYFGPGTRLLVL.

V usage is TRBV9 and J usage is TRBJ2-5, with 8 bases lining up with TRBD1. The CDR3 totals 15 residues. The V segment lost 0 bases and the J segment 0 bases; nucleotides outside the gene matches: 1. CDR1 is SGDLS, CDR2 YYNGEE, per germline. CDR3 protein: CASSVGQGNQETQYF. As DNA, the CDR3 is TGTGCCAGCAGCGTAGGACAGGGGAACCAAGAGACCCAGTACTTC.

This clone was detected once. The genes are TRBV6-5 and TRBJ2-7, with unresolved D. Per germline, CDR1 MNHEY and CDR2 SVGAGI. The CDR3 has 14 amino acids. The V and J ends lost 0 bases and 1 base respectively, with 7 bases between them. In nucleotides, the CDR3 is TGTGCCAGCAGTTACTCGAGCGCTTCCTACGAGCAGTACTTC. It encodes CASSYSSASYEQYF.

The V gene is TRBV5-6, the J gene TRBJ2-1; 12 positions agree with TRBD1. CDR1 and CDR2 (germline): SGHDT, YYEEEE. Trimming cost V 2 bases and J 4 bases; bases outside gene matches: 4. The length of the CDR3 is 16 residues. DNA of the CDR3: TGTGCCAGCAGCTTTCGGGACAGGGGGCTTTACAATGAGCAGTTCTTC. It translates to CASSFRDRGLYNEQFF. Full variable domain (missing parts from reference TRBV5-6 and TRBJ2-1): DAGVTQSPTHLIKTRGQQVTLRCSPKSGHDTVSWYQQALGQGPQFIFQYYEEEERQRGNFPDRFSGHQFPNYSSELNVNALLLGDSALYLCASSFRDRGLYNEQFFGPGTRLTVL.

This clone was recorded only once. The V call is TRBV7-9, the J call TRBJ1-2, with a tentative D call TRBD1 (6 bases). This CDR3 is 16 amino acids long. The V and J ends lost 1 base and 0 bases respectively, with 12 bases between them. CDR1 is SEHNR, CDR2 FQNEAQ, per germline (reference sequence). In nucleotides, the CDR3 is TGTGCCAGCAGCTTAGAGGGGGGGAAAGCTAACTATGGCTACACCTTC. Translating it yields CASSLEGGKANYGYTF.